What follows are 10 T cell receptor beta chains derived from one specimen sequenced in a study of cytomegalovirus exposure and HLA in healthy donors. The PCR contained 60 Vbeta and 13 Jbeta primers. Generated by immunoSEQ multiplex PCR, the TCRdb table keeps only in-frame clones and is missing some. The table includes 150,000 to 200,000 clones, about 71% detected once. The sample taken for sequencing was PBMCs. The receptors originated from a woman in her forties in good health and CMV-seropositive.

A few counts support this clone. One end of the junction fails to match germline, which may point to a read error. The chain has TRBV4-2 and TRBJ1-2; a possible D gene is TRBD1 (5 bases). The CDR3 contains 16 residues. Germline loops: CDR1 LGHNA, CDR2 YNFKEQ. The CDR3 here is CASSQDSGGANYGYPF. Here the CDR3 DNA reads TGTGCCAGCAGCCAAGATAGCGGGGGAGCTAACTATGGCTACCCCTTC.

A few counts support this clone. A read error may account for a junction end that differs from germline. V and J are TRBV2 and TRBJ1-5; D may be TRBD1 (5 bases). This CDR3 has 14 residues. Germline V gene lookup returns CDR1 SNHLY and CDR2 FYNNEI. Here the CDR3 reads CASSEVAGYQPQNF. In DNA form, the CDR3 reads TGTGCCAGCAGTGAAGTGGCAGGGTATCAGCCCCAGAATTTT.

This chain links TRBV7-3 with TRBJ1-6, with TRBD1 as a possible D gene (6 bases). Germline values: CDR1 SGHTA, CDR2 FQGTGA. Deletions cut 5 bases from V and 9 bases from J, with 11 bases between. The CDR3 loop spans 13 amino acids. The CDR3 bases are TGTGCCAGCAGCCCAACCAGGGGTTCACCCCTCCACTTT. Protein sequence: CASSPTRGSPLHF. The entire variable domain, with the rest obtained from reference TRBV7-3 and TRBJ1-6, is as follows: GAGVSQTPSNKVTEKGKYVELRCDPISGHTALYWYRQSLGQGPEFLIYFQGTGAADDSGLPNDRFFAVRPEGSVSTLKIQRTERGDSAVYLCASSPTRGSPLHFGNGTRLTVT.

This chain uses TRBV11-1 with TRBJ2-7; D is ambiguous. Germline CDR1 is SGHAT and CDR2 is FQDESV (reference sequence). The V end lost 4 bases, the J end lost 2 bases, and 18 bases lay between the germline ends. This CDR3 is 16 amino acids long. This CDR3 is CASSYYPSGVPYEQYF. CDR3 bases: TGTGCCAGCAGCTATTACCCGTCAGGCGTTCCCTACGAGCAGTACTTC.

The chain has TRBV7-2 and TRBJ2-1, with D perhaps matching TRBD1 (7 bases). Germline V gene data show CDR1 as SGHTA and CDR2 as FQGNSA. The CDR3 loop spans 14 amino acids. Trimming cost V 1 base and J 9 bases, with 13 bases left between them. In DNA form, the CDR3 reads TGTGCCAGCAGCTTAGAGTGGCAGGGGGGTGAGCAGTTCTTC. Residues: CASSLEWQGGEQFF.

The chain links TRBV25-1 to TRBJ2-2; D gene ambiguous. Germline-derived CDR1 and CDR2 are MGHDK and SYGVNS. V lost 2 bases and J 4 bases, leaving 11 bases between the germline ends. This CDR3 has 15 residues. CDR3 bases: TGTGCCAGCAGTGAACCCAGCGTCGGCACCGGGGAGCTGTTTTTT. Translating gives CASSEPSVGTGELFF. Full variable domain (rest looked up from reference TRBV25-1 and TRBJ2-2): EADIYQTPRYLVIGTGKKITLECSQTMGHDKMYWYQQDPGMELHLIHYSYGVNSTEKGDLSSESTVSRIRTEHFPLTLESARPSHTSQYLCASSEPSVGTGELFFGEGSRLTVL.

CDR3 bases: TGTGCCAGCAGCTTACGGGGCTTAGGGGGCGCGGTCGGAACTGAAGCTTTCTTT. It codes for CASSLRGLGGAVGTEAFF. The genes are TRBV7-2 and TRBJ1-1; TRBD1 matches 7 bases. CDR1 is SGHTA, CDR2 FQGNSA, per germline. The CDR3 runs to 18 residues. With V trimmed by 2 bases and J by 5 bases, 17 bases remained unmatched.

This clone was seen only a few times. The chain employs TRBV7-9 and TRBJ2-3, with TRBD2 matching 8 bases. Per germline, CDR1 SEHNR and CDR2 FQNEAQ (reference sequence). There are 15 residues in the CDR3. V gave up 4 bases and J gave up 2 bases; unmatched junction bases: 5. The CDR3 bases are TGTGCCAGCAGCTCTAAGCGGGAGTACACAGATACGCAGTATTTT. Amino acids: CASSSKREYTDTQYF.

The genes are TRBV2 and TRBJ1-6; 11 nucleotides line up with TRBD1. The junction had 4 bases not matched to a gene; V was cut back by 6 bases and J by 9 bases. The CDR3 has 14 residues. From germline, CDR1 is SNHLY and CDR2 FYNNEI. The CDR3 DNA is TGTGCCAGCAGAACGGGACAGGGGGGTTCACCCCTCCACTTT. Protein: CASRTGQGGSPLHF.

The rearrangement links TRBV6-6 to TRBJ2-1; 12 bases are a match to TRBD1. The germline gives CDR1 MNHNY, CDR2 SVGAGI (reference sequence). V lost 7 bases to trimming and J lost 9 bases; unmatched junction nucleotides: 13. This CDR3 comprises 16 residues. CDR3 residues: CASTLPGDRGLGEQFF. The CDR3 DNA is TGTGCCAGCACCCTCCCAGGGGACAGGGGGCTTGGTGAGCAGTTCTTC.